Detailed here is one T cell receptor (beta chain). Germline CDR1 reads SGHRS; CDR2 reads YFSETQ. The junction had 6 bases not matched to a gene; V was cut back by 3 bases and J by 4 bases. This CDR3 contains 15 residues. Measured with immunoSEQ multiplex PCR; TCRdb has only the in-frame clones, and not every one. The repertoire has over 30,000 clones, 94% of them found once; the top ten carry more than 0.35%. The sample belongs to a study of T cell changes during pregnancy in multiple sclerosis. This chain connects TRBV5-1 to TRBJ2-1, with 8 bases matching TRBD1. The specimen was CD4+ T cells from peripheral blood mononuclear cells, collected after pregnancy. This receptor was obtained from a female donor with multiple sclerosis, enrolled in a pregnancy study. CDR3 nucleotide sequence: TGCGCCAGCAGCTCGCGACAGGGGACGTACAATGAGCAGTTCTTC. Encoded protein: CASSSRQGTYNEQFF.